The 29 T cell receptor beta chains below were found in one sample sequenced in a study of blood T cell repertoires in COVID-19. Repertoires were generated with immunoSEQ multiplex PCR, while TCRdb's copy carries only in-frame clones and drops some. The sample includes around 73,000 clones, 65% to 85% of them seen just once. The material sequenced was peripheral blood. The receptors here all came from an older woman with acute or convalescent COVID-19.

The chain links TRBV19 to TRBJ2-5; D gene ambiguous. Germline CDR1 reads LNHDA; CDR2 reads SQIVND (reference sequence). Trimming took off 3 bases at V and 2 bases at J, with 7 bases between the two ends. This CDR3 spans 13 amino acids. The CDR3 DNA sequence: TGTGCCAGTAGTATTGGCAGGCAAGAGACCCAGTACTTC. Encoded protein: CASSIGRQETQYF.

This chain connects TRBV6-5 to TRBJ1-5, with a possible D match to TRBD1 (5 bases). Germline-derived CDR1 and CDR2 are MNHEY and SVGAGI. The CDR3 totals 14 residues. Trimming left V 6 bases short and J 9 bases short, with 18 bases between. Here the CDR3 DNA reads TGTGCCAGCAGCTACAACGGACGGCAGGGGCCCCAGCATTTT. Translated, it gives CASSYNGRQGPQHF.

There are a few counts of this clone. V gene TRBV11-3 combines with J gene TRBJ2-2, with D tentatively TRBD1 (6 bases). Between the trimmed V and J ends, which lost 5 bases and 7 bases, there was a span of 14 bases. Germline values: CDR1 SGHNT, CDR2 YENEEA. The CDR3 runs 14 residues. The CDR3 DNA follows: TGTGCCAGCAGCCCGGCGAGGGGGTACGGGGAGCTGTTTTTT. Translation: CASSPARGYGELFF.

This clone was seen just once. The V and J genes are TRBV27 and TRBJ2-3; D is ambiguous. V dropped 7 bases and J dropped 2 bases, with 7 bases sitting between them. In germline, CDR1 is MNHEY, CDR2 SMNVEV (reference sequence). The CDR3 extends over 12 amino acids. The DNA for the CDR3 is TGTGCCAGCAACTACCCCACAGATACGCAGTATTTT. This codes for CASNYPTDTQYF.

V usage is TRBV7-2 and J usage is TRBJ1-3; D possibly corresponds to TRBD1 (6 bases). The length of the CDR3 is 16 residues. Germline assignment: CDR1 SGHTA and CDR2 FQGNSA. V lost 5 bases, J lost 0 bases, and 14 bases lay in between. In DNA form, the CDR3 reads TGTGCCAGCAGCCCTAGGGGCAGGGGCTCTGGAAACACCATATATTTT. Amino acid sequence: CASSPRGRGSGNTIYF.

There are a few counts of this clone. This sequence joins TRBV4-1 and TRBJ2-7; TRBD2 agrees at 7 bases. J lost 1 base, V lost 6 bases, and 9 bases had no gene match. The CDR3 sequence is 15 residues long. Germline values: CDR1 MGHRA, CDR2 YSYEKL. The CDR3 sequence: CASSPITSVSYEQYF. The DNA of the CDR3 is TGCGCCAGCAGTCCCATCACTAGCGTATCCTACGAGCAGTACTTC.

Concerning this clone: Additional DNA sequences in this sample encode the identical CDR3. V is TRBV2 and J is TRBJ2-7; 7 bases are a match to TRBD1. The germline gives CDR1 SNHLY, CDR2 FYNNEI. The J segment lost 3 bases and the V segment lost 5 bases, leaving 1 base of the junction unmatched. The CDR3 runs to 12 residues. Here the CDR3 DNA reads TGTGCCAGCAGTAGACAGGGCTACGAGCAGTACTTC. This codes for CASSRQGYEQYF.

A single count supports this clone. The chain recombines TRBV19 with TRBJ1-1; 10 bases are shared with TRBD1. The CDR3 runs to 13 residues. Losses at the gene ends were 7 bases for V and 6 bases for J; bases not matched to a gene: 5. CDR1 is LNHDA and CDR2 is SQIVND in the germline V gene (reference sequence). This CDR3 reads CASMDRGRAEAFF. Written as DNA, the CDR3 is TGTGCCAGTATGGACAGGGGGAGGGCTGAAGCTTTCTTT.

This chain links TRBV19 with TRBJ2-3; 8 positions match TRBD2. In germline, CDR1 is LNHDA, CDR2 SQIVND (reference sequence). The CDR3 sequence is 13 residues long. The V gene end was trimmed by 8 bases and the J gene end by 4 bases; junction bases not matched to a gene: 5. In DNA form, the CDR3 reads TGTGCCAGTTCCGGGACTAGAGCAGATACGCAGTATTTT. Its translation is CASSGTRADTQYF.

The rearrangement links TRBV19 to TRBJ1-1; D might be TRBD1 (6 bases). Between the trimmed V and J ends, which lost 1 base and 0 bases, there was a span of 21 bases. Germline V CDR1 and CDR2: LNHDA, SQIVND (reference sequence). CDR3 size: 19 residues. The CDR3 DNA reads TGTGCCAGTAGTATAGTCTACCGCAGGGGAAGCGTCATGAACACTGAAGCTTTCTTT. Its protein product is CASSIVYRRGSVMNTEAFF.

V gene TRBV5-4 combines with J gene TRBJ2-3, with 12 bases identical to TRBD2. From germline, CDR1 is SGHNT and CDR2 YYREEE (reference sequence). After removal of 3 bases from V and 2 bases from J, the junction contained 4 bases not matched to a gene. CDR3 size: 16 residues. CDR3 nucleotide sequence: TGTGCCAGCAGCTCGAGACTAGCGGGAGCCACAGATACGCAGTATTTT. This gives the protein CASSSRLAGATDTQYF.

The rearrangement links TRBV9 to TRBJ2-7; 10 bases are shared with TRBD2. The CDR3 runs 14 residues. Germline CDR1 is SGDLS and CDR2 is YYNGEE. V shed 3 bases, J shed 7 bases, and the junction held 7 bases outside the gene matches. CDR3 bases: TGTGCCAGCAGCGCAACTAGCGGGGTTGAGGAGCAGTACTTC. It translates to CASSATSGVEEQYF.

The gene calls are TRBV27 and TRBJ1-1, with TRBD1 matching 12 bases. The germline CDR1 and CDR2 sequences are MNHEY and SMNVEV (reference sequence). This CDR3 is 17 amino acids long. Trimming took 1 base from V and 3 from J; bases not matched to a gene: 6. The DNA for the CDR3 is TGTGCCAGCAGTTTATTGGGGACAGGGGGCGGTTACACTGAAGCTTTCTTT. Protein sequence: CASSLLGTGGGYTEAFF.

The chain is built from TRBV13 and TRBJ1-1, with D uncertain. CDR1 and CDR2 from the germline V gene are PRHDT and FYEKMQ (reference sequence). This CDR3 has 14 residues. Trimming cost V 3 bases and J 8 bases, with 16 bases left between them. CDR3 DNA sequence: TGTGCCAGCAGCTTGTCCAGGTTGGAGGGAGAAGCTTTCTTT. Its translation: CASSLSRLEGEAFF.

Written as DNA, the CDR3 is TGTGCCAGCAAGTACAGGGCGAACACCGGGGAGCTGTTTTTT. It yields the protein CASKYRANTGELFF. V is TRBV2 and J is TRBJ2-2, with a tentative D call TRBD1 (6 bases). This CDR3 comprises 14 residues. Germline V gives CDR1 SNHLY, CDR2 FYNNEI. V gave up 7 bases and J gave up 0 bases, with 9 bases separating them.

Only one count was recorded for this clone. The rearrangement joins TRBV7-2 to TRBJ2-3; 9 nucleotides match TRBD2. This CDR3 contains 16 residues. CDR1 is SGHTA and CDR2 is FQGNSA in the germline V gene. V shed 5 bases and J 5 bases; nucleotides not matched to a gene: 11. CDR3 sequence (DNA): TGTGCCAGCAGCCCTGAGGCGACTAGCGGTAGAGATACGCAGTATTTT. Its protein is CASSPEATSGRDTQYF.

This rearrangement joins TRBV11-3 to TRBJ2-2; D call uncertain. V was clipped by 0 bases and J by 1 base, with 6 bases between them. The CDR3 extends over 15 amino acids. CDR1 is SGHNT, CDR2 YENEEA, per germline. Here the CDR3 DNA reads TGTGCCAGCAGCTTAGACCCGTTGAACACCGGGGAGCTGTTTTTT. It codes for CASSLDPLNTGELFF.

V is TRBV30 and J is TRBJ1-2; D gene unclear. Germline CDR1 GTSNPN, CDR2 SVGIG (reference sequence). V lost 8 bases to trimming and J lost 0 bases, with 10 bases between them. This CDR3 has 12 residues. The CDR3 loop reads CAGVSTNYGYTF. The CDR3 nucleotides are TGTGCCGGAGTTTCAACTAACTATGGCTACACCTTC.

Concerning this clone: Other nucleotide sequences from this sample produce the same CDR3. The chain recombines TRBV19 with TRBJ1-6; 8 bases match TRBD1. The CDR3 has 14 residues. V lost 2 bases to trimming and J lost 6 bases; unmatched junction nucleotides: 0. Germline V gene lookup returns CDR1 LNHDA and CDR2 SQIVND (reference sequence). The CDR3 reads CASSIQGANSPLHF. For the CDR3, the DNA is TGTGCCAGTAGTATACAGGGGGCTAATTCACCCCTCCACTTT. The full variable domain, rest sourced from reference TRBV19 and TRBJ1-6, is DGGITQSPKYLFRKEGQNVTLSCEQNLNHDAMYWYRQDPGQGLRLIYYSQIVNDFQKGDIAEGYSVSREKKESFPLTVTSAQKNPTAFYLCASSIQGANSPLHFGNGTRLTVT.

The CDR3 DNA follows: TGTGCCAGCAGATATCGGACAGGTAGCAATCAGCCCCAGCATTTT. Translating it yields CASRYRTGSNQPQHF. V usage is TRBV2 and J usage is TRBJ1-5; 7 nucleotides agree with TRBD1. Losses at the gene ends were 6 bases for V and 0 bases for J; bases not matched to a gene: 5. Germline V gene lookup returns CDR1 SNHLY and CDR2 FYNNEI. CDR3 length: 15 amino acids.

This chain uses TRBV9 with TRBJ2-7; D might be TRBD2 (7 bases). Germline V gives CDR1 SGDLS, CDR2 YYNGEE. This CDR3 region has 16 residues. The ends were cut back, 3 bases at V and 2 bases at J, with 18 bases in the middle. The CDR3 sequence is CASSAGGGGAAYEQYF. Written as DNA, the CDR3 is TGTGCCAGCAGCGCCGGAGGTGGGGGGGCCGCCTACGAGCAGTACTTC.

This clone was seen only a few times. The chain carries TRBV4-1 and TRBJ1-6, with a tentative D call TRBD1 (6 bases). The CDR3 sequence is 16 residues long. Germline values: CDR1 MGHRA, CDR2 YSYEKL. Trimming removed 3 bases at V and 4 bases at J, with 13 bases between. The CDR3 DNA reads as TGCGCCAGCAGCCACTCAGGGGCGAGATATAATTCACCCCTCCACTTT. Translated, it gives CASSHSGARYNSPLHF.

The chain combines TRBV5-4 with TRBJ1-1; D is possibly TRBD1 (5 bases). From germline, CDR1 is SGHNT and CDR2 YYREEE (reference sequence). The length of the CDR3 is 12 residues. V lost 4 bases to trimming and J lost 5 bases, with 9 bases between them. In DNA form, the CDR3 reads TGTGCCAGCAGCCCCAGGGATACTGAAGCTTTCTTT. It is translated as CASSPRDTEAFF. The complete variable domain, with remaining parts taken from reference TRBV5-4 and TRBJ1-1, reads ETGVTQSPTHLIKTRGQQVTLRCSSQSGHNTVSWYQQALGQGPQFIFQYYREEENGRGNFPPRFSGLQFPNYSSELNVNALELDDSALYLCASSPRDTEAFFGQGTRLTVV.

This chain connects TRBV2 to TRBJ1-1; 8 positions agree with TRBD1. Looked up from germline, CDR1 is SNHLY and CDR2 is FYNNEI. After removal of 4 bases from V and 7 bases from J, the junction contained 5 bases not matched to a gene. The CDR3 length is 13 residues. CDR3 residues: CASSVDRAGEAFF. In nucleotides, the CDR3 is TGTGCCAGCAGTGTGGACAGGGCGGGTGAAGCTTTCTTT. Variable domain in full (rest from reference TRBV2 and TRBJ1-1): EPEVTQTPSHQVTQMGQEVILRCVPISNHLYFYWYRQILGQKVEFLVSFYNNEISEKSEIFDDQFSVERPDGSNFTLKIRSTKLEDSAMYFCASSVDRAGEAFFGQGTRLTVV.

This clone was found a few times. The V and J genes are TRBV5-1 and TRBJ2-2; no definite D call. CDR1 SGHRS and CDR2 YFSETQ come from the germline V gene. The V gene lost 4 bases and the J gene lost 3 bases, with 10 bases spanning the gap. The CDR3 loop spans 14 amino acids. CDR3 nucleotide sequence: TGCGCCAGCAGCGAGACAAGGTACACCGGGGAGCTGTTTTTT. Its protein is CASSETRYTGELFF.

V is TRBV9 and J is TRBJ2-3; D is uncertain. The CDR3 consists of 15 residues. From germline, CDR1 is SGDLS and CDR2 YYNGEE. V gave up 0 bases and J gave up 4 bases, with 12 bases separating them. The CDR3 spells CASSVAPRSSDTQYF. In DNA, the CDR3 is TGTGCCAGCAGCGTAGCCCCCCGGTCGTCAGATACGCAGTATTTT. Full variable domain (remainder filled in from reference TRBV9 and TRBJ2-3): DSGVTQTPKHLITATGQRVTLRCSPRSGDLSVYWYQQSLDQGLQFLIQYYNGEERAKGNILERFSAQQFPDLHSELNLSSLELGDSALYFCASSVAPRSSDTQYFGPGTRLTVL.

The rearrangement links TRBV7-9 to TRBJ1-5; maybe TRBD1 (5 bases). CDR1 and CDR2 (germline): SEHNR, FQNEAQ (reference sequence). V lost 0 bases to trimming and J lost 6 bases, with 12 bases between them. The CDR3 extends over 15 amino acids. The CDR3 DNA reads TGTGCCAGCAGCTTAGCTGCGGGGCCCGGTCAGCCCCAGCATTTT. Encoded protein: CASSLAAGPGQPQHF.

The gene calls are TRBV18 and TRBJ2-7; possible D gene TRBD2, 5 bases. The germline gives CDR1 KGHSH, CDR2 LQKENI. Trimming removed 0 bases from V and 0 bases from J, with 9 bases in between. This CDR3 has 15 amino acids. The CDR3 DNA follows: TGTGCCAGCTCACCACCGGGTGGGAGCTCCTACGAGCAGTACTTC. It encodes CASSPPGGSSYEQYF.

This clone is labeled as medium-sized (0.01 to 0.1%). The V gene is TRBV10-3, the J gene TRBJ1-2; no reliable D call. From germline, CDR1 is ENHRY and CDR2 SYGVKD. There are 12 residues in the CDR3. V lost 2 bases and J 8 bases, leaving 9 bases between the germline ends. CDR3 bases: TGTGCCATCAGTGAGGGCCTTTGGGGCTACACCTTC. It specifies CAISEGLWGYTF.